A selection of T cell receptor beta chains follows, all from one sample in a study of blood T cell repertoires in COVID-19. Only in-frame clones appear in the TCRdb table, and some are missing; sequencing was by immunoSEQ multiplex PCR. The profile shows just over 300,000 clones, over 75% of them singletons. The specimen sequenced was PBMCs or T cells enriched from blood (not recorded which). The receptors come from a man under 40 who had recovered from COVID-19. CDR3s include the opening cysteine and the closing phenylalanine or tryptophan. D genes are given only for firm matches. Clone sizes are given selectively: once, few, many, or a class where the clone is expanded.

length: 16
J: TRBJ1-2
size: NA
D: NA
V: TRBV27
CDR3: CASSLRRAGTNYGYTF
DNA: TGTGCCAGCAGTTTACGACGCGCGGGCACAAACTATGGCTACACCTTC

length: 15
J: TRBJ1-4
size: NA
D: NA
V: TRBV7-9
CDR3: CASLPAGATQKKLFF
DNA: TGTGCCAGCCTACCGGCGGGTGCTACACAAAAGAAACTGTTTTTT

length: 16
J: TRBJ1-2
size: NA
D: NA
V: TRBV5-6
CDR3: CASSLAYDEANYGYTF
DNA: TGTGCCAGCAGCTTGGCCTACGACGAGGCTAACTATGGCTACACCTTC

length: 18
J: TRBJ2-3
size: NA
D: TRBD2
V: TRBV4-2
CDR3: CASSQAWTSGGGTDTQYF
DNA: TGTGCCAGCAGCCAAGCATGGACTAGCGGGGGGGGGACAGATACGCAGTATTTT

length: 15
J: TRBJ1-3
size: NA
D: NA
V: TRBV2
CDR3: CASNPDSYSGNTIYF
DNA: TGTGCCAGCAATCCGGACAGCTACTCTGGAAACACCATATATTTT

length: 14
J: TRBJ1-2
size: NA
D: NA
V: TRBV7-2
CDR3: CASSAGTPNYGYTF
DNA: TGTGCCAGCAGCGCGGGGACCCCTAACTATGGCTACACCTTC

length: 14
J: TRBJ2-3
size: NA
D: NA
V: TRBV6-1
CDR3: CASSERKNTDTQYF
DNA: TGTGCCAGCAGTGAACGTAAAAACACAGATACGCAGTATTTT

length: 15
J: TRBJ2-1
size: NA
D: NA
V: TRBV6-4
CDR3: CASSPGLGSYNEQFF
DNA: TGTGCCAGCAGTCCGGGACTTGGGTCCTACAATGAGCAGTTCTTC

length: 14
J: TRBJ1-2
size: NA
D: TRBD1
V: TRBV19
CDR3: CASSPQGAIYGYTF
DNA: TGTGCCAGTAGCCCCCAGGGGGCGATTTATGGCTACACCTTC

length: 17
J: TRBJ1-2
size: NA
D: TRBD1
V: TRBV28
CDR3: CASTQRPGQGTNYGYTF
DNA: TGTGCCAGCACCCAACGGCCGGGACAGGGAACTAACTATGGCTACACCTTC

length: 13
J: TRBJ1-4
size: NA
D: NA
V: TRBV7-8
CDR3: CASSSPANEKLFF
DNA: TGTGCCAGCAGCTCCCCCGCTAATGAAAAACTGTTTTTT

length: 12
J: TRBJ2-1
size: once
D: NA
V: TRBV7-9
CDR3: CASSLIGNEQFF
DNA: TGTGCCAGCAGCTTGATCGGGAATGAGCAGTTCTTC

length: 14
J: TRBJ1-4
size: once
D: TRBD1
V: TRBV7-8
CDR3: CASSLKGQGASFFF
DNA: TGTGCCAGCAGCTTAAAGGGACAGGGGGCCTCCTTTTTTTTT

length: 15
J: TRBJ2-2
size: once
D: NA
V: TRBV11-2
CDR3: CASSLEPSSTGELFF
DNA: TGTGCCAGCAGCTTAGAGCCTAGTTCGACCGGGGAGCTGTTTTTT

length: 16
J: TRBJ2-2
size: NA
D: NA
V: TRBV9
CDR3: CASSTRQDSDRGELFF
DNA: TGTGCCAGCAGCACACGACAGGATAGCGATCGAGGGGAGCTGTTTTTT

length: 16
J: TRBJ2-3
size: NA
D: TRBD1
V: TRBV9
CDR3: CASSVAGGTGSDTQYF
DNA: TGTGCCAGCAGCGTAGCTGGTGGGACAGGGTCAGATACGCAGTATTTT

length: 11
J: TRBJ2-5
size: NA
D: NA
V: TRBV29-1
CDR3: CSVEVFETQYF
DNA: TGCAGCGTTGAAGTCTTCGAGACCCAGTACTTC

length: 13
J: TRBJ2-1
size: NA
D: NA
V: TRBV19
CDR3: CASSIGVGSGQFF
DNA: TGTGCCAGTAGTATAGGGGTCGGGAGCGGGCAGTTCTTC

length: 12
J: TRBJ1-1
size: NA
D: NA
V: TRBV3-1/TRBV3-2
CDR3: CASSAVNTEAFF
DNA: TGTGCCAGCAGCGCGGTGAACACTGAAGCTTTCTTT

length: 16
J: TRBJ2-1
size: many
D: TRBD1
V: TRBV5-1
CDR3: CASSSNPTGTYNEQFF
DNA: TGCGCCAGCAGCTCCAACCCGACAGGGACCTACAATGAGCAGTTCTTC

length: 15
J: TRBJ2-7
size: NA
D: TRBD1
V: TRBV11-2
CDR3: CASRNYNTGGYEQYF
DNA: TGTGCCAGCAGAAATTACAATACAGGGGGCTACGAGCAGTACTTC

length: 16
J: TRBJ2-7
size: NA
D: NA
V: TRBV6-1
CDR3: CASSEAGAGRTYEQYF
DNA: TGTGCCAGCAGTGAAGCAGGCGCGGGACGGACCTACGAGCAGTACTTC

length: 16
J: TRBJ1-6
size: NA
D: TRBD1
V: TRBV19
CDR3: CASSNRDRGPNSPLHF
DNA: TGTGCCAGTAGCAACCGGGACAGGGGACCGAATTCACCCCTCCACTTT

length: 11
J: TRBJ2-5
size: NA
D: NA
V: TRBV30
CDR3: CAWSLLETQYF
DNA: TGTGCCTGGAGTCTTCTAGAGACCCAGTACTTC

length: 17
J: TRBJ2-2
size: NA
D: TRBD2
V: TRBV9
CDR3: CASSDGTSGGNTGELFF
DNA: TGTGCCAGCAGCGACGGGACTAGCGGGGGGAACACCGGGGAGCTGTTTTTT

length: 15
J: TRBJ2-2
size: few
D: TRBD1
V: TRBV3-1/TRBV3-2
CDR3: CASSQGTGNTGELFF
DNA: TGTGCCAGCAGCCAAGGGACAGGGAACACCGGGGAGCTGTTTTTT

length: 15
J: TRBJ2-1
size: NA
D: TRBD1
V: TRBV7-2
CDR3: CASTPDRGSYNEQFF
DNA: TGTGCCAGCACTCCGGACAGGGGCTCCTACAATGAGCAGTTCTTC

length: 13
J: TRBJ1-1
size: few
D: TRBD1
V: TRBV6-6
CDR3: CATEAQGSTEAFF
DNA: TGTGCCACCGAGGCACAGGGGAGCACTGAAGCTTTCTTT

length: 11
J: TRBJ2-7
size: NA
D: NA
V: TRBV18
CDR3: CASSSSYEQYF
DNA: TGTGCCAGCTCATCATCCTACGAGCAGTACTTC

length: 13
J: TRBJ1-3
size: once
D: NA
V: TRBV5-1
CDR3: CASSAGTGNTIYF
DNA: TGCGCCAGCAGCGCCGGGACAGGAAACACCATATATTTT

length: 17
J: TRBJ2-1
size: NA
D: TRBD2
V: TRBV11-3
CDR3: CASSSRTSGGAINEQFF
DNA: TGTGCCAGCAGCTCCCGGACTAGCGGGGGGGCAATCAATGAGCAGTTCTTC

length: 13
J: TRBJ1-2
size: NA
D: NA
V: TRBV18
CDR3: CASSSSADYGYTF
DNA: TGTGCCAGCTCATCGTCGGCGGACTATGGCTACACCTTC

length: 14
J: TRBJ1-1
size: NA
D: NA
V: TRBV19
CDR3: CASSLQGVYTEAFF
DNA: TGTGCCAGTAGTCTTCAGGGTGTGTACACTGAAGCTTTCTTT

length: 11
J: TRBJ1-4
size: NA
D: TRBD1
V: TRBV29-1
CDR3: CSAGTGSKLFF
DNA: TGCAGCGCCGGGACAGGTTCGAAACTGTTTTTT

length: 13
J: TRBJ1-2
size: NA
D: NA
V: TRBV12-3/TRBV12-4
CDR3: CASSLYGGYGYTF
DNA: TGTGCCAGCAGTTTGTACGGGGGTTATGGCTACACCTTC

length: 15
J: TRBJ1-2
size: NA
D: TRBD1
V: TRBV4-1
CDR3: CASSQGGTGAIGYTF
DNA: TGCGCCAGCAGCCAGGGGGGGACAGGGGCTATTGGCTACACCTTC

length: 15
J: TRBJ1-4
size: NA
D: NA
V: TRBV4-3
CDR3: CASSQGEGEGEKLFF
DNA: TGCGCCAGCAGCCAAGGGGAGGGCGAGGGTGAAAAACTGTTTTTT

length: 13
J: TRBJ1-2
size: NA
D: NA
V: TRBV6-4
CDR3: CASSPGPGYGYTF
DNA: TGTGCCAGCAGCCCAGGCCCAGGCTATGGCTACACCTTC

length: 12
J: TRBJ2-7
size: NA
D: NA
V: TRBV5-4
CDR3: CASSRSGVEEYF
DNA: TGTGCCAGCAGCCGATCCGGGGTGGAGGAGTACTTC

length: 16
J: TRBJ1-1
size: NA
D: NA
V: TRBV15
CDR3: CATSRGMSGVGTEAFF
DNA: TGTGCCACCAGCAGAGGTATGTCGGGGGTAGGCACTGAAGCTTTCTTT

length: 15
J: TRBJ1-4
size: NA
D: TRBD1
V: TRBV16
CDR3: CASSPRDRKREKLFF
DNA: TGTGCCAGCAGCCCCCGGGACAGGAAACGCGAAAAACTGTTTTTT

length: 16
J: TRBJ2-3
size: NA
D: NA
V: TRBV19
CDR3: CASSMRGFGRTDTQYF
DNA: TGTGCCAGTAGTATGAGGGGGTTTGGCCGCACAGATACGCAGTATTTT

length: 13
J: TRBJ2-2
size: medium-sized
D: TRBD1
V: TRBV12-3/TRBV12-4
CDR3: CASRTGVPGELFF
DNA: TGTGCCAGCAGGACAGGGGTACCCGGGGAGCTGTTTTTT

length: 20
J: TRBJ1-2
size: NA
D: NA
V: TRBV9
CDR3: CASSVGRVTSSGGQNYGYTF
DNA: TGTGCCAGCAGCGTAGGGAGAGTTACTAGTTCCGGAGGGCAGAACTATGGCTACACCTTC

length: 15
J: TRBJ2-5
size: NA
D: TRBD2
V: TRBV4-1
CDR3: CASSQRSGGPETQYF
DNA: TGCGCCAGCAGCCAGCGTTCGGGGGGGCCAGAGACCCAGTACTTC

length: 15
J: TRBJ1-1
size: NA
D: TRBD1
V: TRBV10-2
CDR3: CASSIRTGMNTEAFF
DNA: TGCGCCAGCAGCATAAGGACAGGGATGAACACTGAAGCTTTCTTT

length: 15
J: TRBJ2-1
size: NA
D: NA
V: TRBV5-4
CDR3: CASSSGGGVWNEQFF
DNA: TGTGCCAGCAGCTCCGGAGGGGGGGTGTGGAATGAGCAGTTCTTC

length: 15
J: TRBJ2-3
size: NA
D: TRBD2
V: TRBV9
CDR3: CASSVAGGSTDTQYF
DNA: TGTGCCAGCAGCGTAGCGGGGGGGAGCACAGATACGCAGTATTTT

length: 14
J: TRBJ1-5
size: NA
D: NA
V: TRBV19
CDR3: CASSIRQLNQPQHF
DNA: TGTGCCAGTAGTATAAGACAGTTAAATCAGCCCCAGCATTTT

length: 15
J: TRBJ2-1
size: NA
D: TRBD1
V: TRBV29-1
CDR3: CSVGTGTGSYNEQFF
DNA: TGCAGCGTTGGCACCGGGACAGGGTCCTACAATGAGCAGTTCTTC